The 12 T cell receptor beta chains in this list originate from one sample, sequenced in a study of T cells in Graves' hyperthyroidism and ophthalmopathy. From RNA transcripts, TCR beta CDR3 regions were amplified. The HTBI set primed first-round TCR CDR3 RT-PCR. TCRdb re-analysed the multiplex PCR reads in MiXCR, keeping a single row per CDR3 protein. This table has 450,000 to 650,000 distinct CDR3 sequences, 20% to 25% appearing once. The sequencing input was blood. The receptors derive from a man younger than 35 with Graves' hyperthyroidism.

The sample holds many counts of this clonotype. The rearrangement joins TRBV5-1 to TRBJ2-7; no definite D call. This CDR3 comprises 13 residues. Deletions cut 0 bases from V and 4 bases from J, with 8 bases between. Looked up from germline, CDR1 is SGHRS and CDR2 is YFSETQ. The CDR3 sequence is CASSLAPEYEQYF. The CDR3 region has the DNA TGCGCCAGCAGCTTGGCGCCAGAATACGAGCAGTACTTC.

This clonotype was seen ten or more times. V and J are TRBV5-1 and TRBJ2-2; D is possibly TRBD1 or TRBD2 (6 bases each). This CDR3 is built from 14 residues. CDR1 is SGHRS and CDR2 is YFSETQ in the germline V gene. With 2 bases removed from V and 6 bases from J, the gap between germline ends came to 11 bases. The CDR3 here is CASSFSEGAGELFF. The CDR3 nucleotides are TGCGCCAGCAGCTTCTCGGAGGGGGCCGGGGAGCTGTTTTTT.

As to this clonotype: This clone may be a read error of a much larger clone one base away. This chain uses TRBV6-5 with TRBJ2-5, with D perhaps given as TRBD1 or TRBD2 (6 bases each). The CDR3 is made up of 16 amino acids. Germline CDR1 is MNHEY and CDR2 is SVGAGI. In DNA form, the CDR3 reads TGTGCCAGCAGTTACCGGGGGACATTCCCCCAAGAGACCAAGTACTTC. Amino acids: CASSYRGTFPQETKYF.

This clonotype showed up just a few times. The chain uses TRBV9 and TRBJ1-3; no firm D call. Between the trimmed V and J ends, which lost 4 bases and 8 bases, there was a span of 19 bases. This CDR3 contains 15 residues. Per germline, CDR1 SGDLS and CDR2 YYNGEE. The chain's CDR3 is CASSRDPSRQYTIYF. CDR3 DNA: TGTGCCAGCAGCCGAGACCCTTCTCGACAATACACCATATATTTT.

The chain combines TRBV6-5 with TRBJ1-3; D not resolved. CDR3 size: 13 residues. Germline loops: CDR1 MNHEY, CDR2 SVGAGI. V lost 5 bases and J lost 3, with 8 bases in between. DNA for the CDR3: TGTGCCAGCAGTACAGAGTATGGAAACACCATATATTTT. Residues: CASSTEYGNTIYF.

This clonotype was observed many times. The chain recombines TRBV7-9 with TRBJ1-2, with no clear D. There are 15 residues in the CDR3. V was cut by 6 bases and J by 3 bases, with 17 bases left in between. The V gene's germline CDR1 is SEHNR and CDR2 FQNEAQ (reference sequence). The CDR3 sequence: CASSQSTADHYGYTF. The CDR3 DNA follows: TGTGCCAGCAGTCAAAGCACAGCGGATCACTATGGCTACACCTTC.

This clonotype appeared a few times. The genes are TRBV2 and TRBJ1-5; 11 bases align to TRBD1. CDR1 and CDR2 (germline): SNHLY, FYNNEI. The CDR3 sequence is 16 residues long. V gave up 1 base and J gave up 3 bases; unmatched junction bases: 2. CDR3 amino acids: CASSEGTGGFNQPQHF. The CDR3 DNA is TGTGCCAGCAGTGAAGGGACAGGGGGCTTCAATCAGCCCCAGCATTTT.

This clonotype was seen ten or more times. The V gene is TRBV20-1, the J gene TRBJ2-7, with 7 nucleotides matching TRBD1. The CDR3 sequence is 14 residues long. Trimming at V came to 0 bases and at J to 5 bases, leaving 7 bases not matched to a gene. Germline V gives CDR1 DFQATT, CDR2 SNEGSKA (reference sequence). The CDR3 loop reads CSARDMTGSNEQYF. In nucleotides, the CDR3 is TGCAGTGCTAGAGATATGACAGGGAGCAACGAGCAGTACTTC.

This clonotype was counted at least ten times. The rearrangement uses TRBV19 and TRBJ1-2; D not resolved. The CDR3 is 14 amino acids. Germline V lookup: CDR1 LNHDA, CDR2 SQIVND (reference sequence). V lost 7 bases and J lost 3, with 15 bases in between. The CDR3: CASTRAAGHYGYTF. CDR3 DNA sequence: TGTGCCAGTACCCGCGCGGCTGGGCACTATGGCTACACCTTC.

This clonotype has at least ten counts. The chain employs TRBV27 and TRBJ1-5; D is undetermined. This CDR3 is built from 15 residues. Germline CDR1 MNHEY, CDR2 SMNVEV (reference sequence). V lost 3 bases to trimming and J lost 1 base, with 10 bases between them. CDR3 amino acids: CASSFFGGSNQPQHF. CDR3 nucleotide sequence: TGTGCCAGCAGTTTTTTTGGCGGCAGCAATCAGCCCCAGCATTTT.

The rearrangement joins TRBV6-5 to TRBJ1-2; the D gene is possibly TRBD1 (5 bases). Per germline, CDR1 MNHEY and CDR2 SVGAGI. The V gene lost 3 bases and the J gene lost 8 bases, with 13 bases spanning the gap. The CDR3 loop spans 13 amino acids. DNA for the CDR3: TGTGCCAGCAGTTATGACAGTTCCGACGGCTACACCTTC. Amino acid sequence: CASSYDSSDGYTF.

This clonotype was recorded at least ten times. CDR3 DNA sequence: TGTGCCACCCTGGGGGAGATGATGAACACTGAAGCTTTCTTT. The encoded protein is CATLGEMMNTEAFF. This chain joins TRBV7-8 and TRBJ1-1; possibly TRBD1 for D (5 bases). CDR3 length: 14 amino acids. The germline V gene encodes CDR1 SGHVS and CDR2 FQNEAQ. Deletions cut 10 bases from V and 0 bases from J, with 15 bases between.